Below, 17 T cell receptor beta chains from the same sample are listed, as sequenced in a study of PD-1 blockade in classical Hodgkin lymphoma. This table comes from immunoSEQ multiplex PCR, and its TCRdb copy is limited to in-frame clones, with some not included. Among about 96,000 clones listed, under 95% were seen once. Time point given: cycle 4 day 1 (C4D1), after 5 to 7 weeks of nivolumab. Relapses following autologous stem cell transplantation were seen in all patients, with brentuximab vedotin exposure varying. Sequenced material: peripheral blood mononuclear cells (PBMCs), taken before the fourth cycle of nivolumab. The receptor source for this set is a human donor with classical Hodgkin lymphoma.

The chain recombines TRBV28 with TRBJ2-1; 9 bases fit TRBD2. This CDR3 is built from 16 residues. The V gene end was trimmed by 2 bases and the J gene end by 7 bases; junction bases not matched to a gene: 9. CDR1 and CDR2 from the germline V gene are MDHEN and SYDVKM. The CDR3 loop is CASSLMKGLAPNEQFF. CDR3 sequence (DNA): TGTGCCAGCAGTTTAATGAAGGGACTAGCCCCTAATGAGCAGTTCTTC.

The chain carries TRBV11-1 and TRBJ1-3; tentative D call: TRBD1 (6 bases). The germline CDR1 and CDR2 sequences are SGHAT and FQDESV (reference sequence). Trimming left V 6 bases short and J 4 bases short, with 16 bases between. This CDR3 has 15 amino acids. In nucleotides, the CDR3 is TGTGCCAGCAGATCTACAGGGACAAGCGGAAACACCATATATTTT. Amino acids: CASRSTGTSGNTIYF.

The V gene is TRBV19, the J gene TRBJ1-1; 7 nucleotides align to TRBD1. Germline CDR1 reads LNHDA; CDR2 reads SQIVND (reference sequence). The CDR3 consists of 15 residues. V shed 7 bases and J 7 bases; nucleotides not matched to a gene: 15. The CDR3 DNA reads as TGTGCCAGTATGGTGAAGGGGGCGGAAGGTGGTGAAGCTTTCTTT. It translates to CASMVKGAEGGEAFF.

The V and J genes are TRBV7-9 and TRBJ1-6; D is unclear. The germline CDR1 and CDR2 sequences are SEHNR and FQNEAQ (reference sequence). The CDR3 spans 19 residues. V lost 4 bases to trimming and J lost 0 bases, with 19 bases between them. CDR3 protein: CASSSGEAPLFSYNSPLHF. The CDR3 region has the DNA TGTGCCAGCAGCTCCGGTGAAGCACCTCTCTTCTCCTATAATTCACCCCTCCACTTT.

V and J are TRBV5-6 and TRBJ1-1; D unclear. The CDR3 spans 14 residues. CDR1 is SGHDT and CDR2 is YYEEEE in the germline V gene. The V end lost 1 base, the J end lost 4 bases, and 11 bases lay between the germline ends. The CDR3 DNA reads as TGTGCCAGCAGCTTGTCCGGGGTGAGCACTGAAGCTTTCTTT. Its translation is CASSLSGVSTEAFF.

This chain links TRBV28 with TRBJ1-3, with D possibly being TRBD1 (6 bases). This CDR3 contains 12 residues. Germline CDR1 reads MDHEN; CDR2 reads SYDVKM. Trimming pared 2 bases from V and 9 bases from J, leaving 8 bases between. In nucleotides, the CDR3 is TGTGCCAGCAGTTTACAGGGGAGCACCATATATTTT. Residues: CASSLQGSTIYF.

In this sample, this clone turned up a few times. CDR3 amino acids: CASSQDSSTGELFF. DNA for the CDR3: TGCGCCAGCAGCCAAGATAGTTCCACCGGGGAGCTGTTTTTT. This chain joins TRBV4-1 and TRBJ2-2; D is unresolved. CDR3 length equals 14 residues. CDR1 is MGHRA and CDR2 is YSYEKL in the germline V gene. V lost 0 bases, J lost 4 bases, and 6 bases lay in between.

The V gene is TRBV5-8, the J gene TRBJ2-1, with D perhaps TRBD1 or TRBD2 (6 bases each). The CDR3 totals 13 residues. V lost 0 bases and J lost 10, with 11 bases in between. CDR1 and CDR2 from the germline V gene are SGHTS and YDEGEE. CDR3 in amino acids: CASSLGQGREQFF. The DNA of the CDR3 is TGTGCCAGCAGCTTGGGGCAGGGGAGGGAGCAGTTCTTC.

The chain employs TRBV30 and TRBJ1-1; D is possibly TRBD1 (5 bases). This CDR3 is 16 amino acids long. CDR1 is GTSNPN, CDR2 SVGIG, per germline (reference sequence). V was clipped by 0 bases and J by 5 bases, with 19 bases between them. In nucleotides, the CDR3 is TGTGCCTGGAGTGTTGTTCGGGGGACGCGTGGGACTGAAGCTTTCTTT. Encoded protein: CAWSVVRGTRGTEAFF.

V and J are TRBV14 and TRBJ2-7; 7 positions agree with TRBD1. The CDR3 is made up of 14 amino acids. V dropped 5 bases and J dropped 4; count of bases not matched to a gene: 8. The germline V gene has CDR1 SGHDN and CDR2 FVKESK. CDR3 bases: TGTGCCAGCAGCATTCGACAGGGTGGGTACGAGCAGTACTTC. Translating it yields CASSIRQGGYEQYF.

The V and J genes are TRBV19 and TRBJ2-7, with 9 bases that match TRBD1. Per the germline V gene, CDR1 is LNHDA and CDR2 is SQIVND (reference sequence). V lost 4 bases to trimming and J lost 3 bases; unmatched junction nucleotides: 1. The CDR3 has 13 residues. The CDR3 bases are TGTGCCAGTAGTACGGGACAGGGCTACGAGCAGTACTTC. It encodes CASSTGQGYEQYF.

This chain uses TRBV28 with TRBJ2-1; 7 nucleotides match TRBD1. The germline CDR1 and CDR2 sequences are MDHEN and SYDVKM. V trimming: 2 bases; J trimming: 4 bases; junction bases outside the gene matches: 8. CDR3 length equals 16 residues. This CDR3 is CASSLPRGSSYNEQFF. Written as DNA, the CDR3 is TGTGCCAGCAGTTTACCCAGGGGGTCTTCTTACAATGAGCAGTTCTTC. Based on the CDR3 plus reference TRBV28 and TRBJ2-1, the full variable domain is DVKVTQSSRYLVKRTGEKVFLECVQDMDHENMFWYRQDPGLGLRLIYFSYDVKMKEKGDIPEGYSVSREKKERFSLILESASTNQTSMYLCASSLPRGSSYNEQFFGPGTRLTVL.

This clone was observed at least ten times. The genes are TRBV27 and TRBJ2-1, with TRBD2 identical over 13 bases. The ends lost 5 bases at V and 4 bases at J; junction bases unmatched: 8. The CDR3 runs 17 residues. The germline V gene has CDR1 MNHEY and CDR2 SMNVEV (reference sequence). As DNA, the CDR3 is TGTGCCAGCAGTCCGACTGGGACTAGCGGGGTTTACAATGAGCAGTTCTTC. Protein sequence: CASSPTGTSGVYNEQFF.

The gene calls are TRBV27 and TRBJ2-5, with D perhaps being TRBD1 or TRBD2 (7 bases each). Per germline, CDR1 MNHEY and CDR2 SMNVEV (reference sequence). This CDR3 has 13 amino acids. Trimming cost V 4 bases and J 7 bases, with 13 bases left between them. CDR3 loop: CASSWGQRGTQYF. DNA for the CDR3: TGTGCCAGCAGTTGGGGACAGCGGGGGACCCAGTACTTC.

The chain carries TRBV11-2 and TRBJ2-7, with 10 bases aligning to TRBD1. CDR3 length equals 15 residues. The germline CDR1 and CDR2 sequences are SGHAT and FQNNGV. V gave up 1 base and J gave up 6 bases; unmatched junction bases: 6. The CDR3 DNA sequence: TGTGCCAGCAGCTTAGCTGGGGACAGGGGTGGCGAGCAGTACTTC. Residues: CASSLAGDRGGEQYF.

V is TRBV9 and J is TRBJ1-1; no clear D gene. The germline V gene has CDR1 SGDLS and CDR2 YYNGEE. CDR3 length: 16 residues. Trimming removed 0 bases at V and 5 bases at J, with 17 bases between. DNA for the CDR3: TGTGCCAGCAGCGTAGTCGTAGGCGGCCCAGGAACTGAAGCTTTCTTT. Translated, it gives CASSVVVGGPGTEAFF.

This rearrangement joins TRBV2 to TRBJ1-6; 7 positions match TRBD1. This CDR3 region has 15 residues. CDR1 and CDR2 (germline): SNHLY, FYNNEI. V dropped 2 bases and J dropped 7; count of bases not matched to a gene: 5. The CDR3 loop reads CASSEWDSGNSPLHF. The CDR3 DNA reads as TGTGCCAGCAGTGAATGGGACAGCGGAAATTCACCCCTCCACTTT.